This T cell receptor (beta chain) was identified during a study of T cells in Graves' hyperthyroidism and ophthalmopathy. Study results and limitations: The blood repertoire included most of the expanded thyroid clonotypes above 0.001.

The CDR3 regions of TCR beta were amplified from RNA transcripts. Primed by the HTBI set, a first-round RT-PCR was run on the TCR CDR3. Each CDR3 protein gets one entry after TCRdb re-called the multiplex PCR reads with MiXCR. This table holds around 610,000 distinct CDR3 sequences, roughly 15% found once. J lost 4 bases, V lost 3 bases, and 11 bases had no gene match. In germline, CDR1 is SGHTA, CDR2 FQGNSA. The CDR3 is made up of 16 amino acids. Criteria for exclusion of patients were uncontrolled infection, other autoimmune disease, pregnancy or lactation. At least ten counts were recorded for this clonotype. What it binds is not known.

V is TRBV7-2 and J is TRBJ2-5, with 7 bases matching TRBD2. This TCR was sampled from a woman in her forties with Graves' ophthalmopathy. Specimen: blood. In nucleotides, the CDR3 is TGTGCCAGCAGCTTCGGCGGGAGAGGTTCGGGAGAGACCCAGTACTTC. This sequence encodes CASSFGGRGSGETQYF.